This TCR beta chain was observed in a study of T cell responses to AZD1222 COVID-19 vaccine. General study points: Breadth and depth of Spike-specific TCRs rose after two AZD1222 doses. In a largely white British group with more females than males, clonal diversity was possibly underestimated. Spike-spanning, vaccine-associated CD4 TCRs were dominant at 160-218 and 743-854. Epitopes outside B.1.351 and B.1.1.7 mutated regions reportedly drew nearly half of spike TCRs.

Measured with immunoSEQ multiplex PCR; TCRdb has only the in-frame clones, and not every one. The sample lists 100,000 to 120,000 clones; 88% were seen once. V dropped 4 bases and J dropped 5 bases, with 17 bases sitting between them. Germline values: CDR1 SGHVS, CDR2 FNYEAQ. This CDR3 is 15 amino acids long. Of note for this clone: The antigen is undetermined.

The sample in question was peripheral blood, obtained on day 0 of AZD1222 vaccination. This receptor was obtained from an adult in good health. The chain combines TRBV7-6 with TRBJ2-5, with D perhaps matching TRBD1 (6 bases). The CDR3 loop is CASSYPRGRAETQYF. The CDR3 region has the DNA TGTGCCAGCAGCTACCCCAGGGGCAGGGCGGAGACCCAGTACTTC.